This record covers a single TCR beta chain. The entry originates in a study of cytomegalovirus exposure and HLA in healthy donors. This CDR3 has 15 amino acids. Trimming took off 6 bases at V and 5 bases at J, with 17 bases between the two ends. CDR1 is SGHTA, CDR2 FQGTGA, per germline. The PCR used 60 Vbeta and 13 Jbeta primers. Using immunoSEQ multiplex PCR, the repertoire was profiled, and TCRdb retains in-frame clones only, with some absent. This sample's table reports 60,000 to 65,000 clones. The chain uses TRBV7-3 and TRBJ2-1; D perhaps matches TRBD2 (7 bases). This clonotype was obtained from a man aged 30 to 45 in good health and CMV-seropositive. Sequencing was done on a sample of PBMCs. The CDR3 nucleotides read TGTGCCAGCAGTCGGACTAGAGGGGGGGACAATGAGCAGTTCTTC. It specifies CASSRTRGGDNEQFF.